This T cell receptor beta chain was sequenced during a study of patients and donors after allogeneic stem cell transplantation. Trimming shortened V by 7 bases and J by 4 bases, and 16 bases separated the two germline ends. The CDR3 consists of 15 residues. TCRdb reprocessed the RT-PCR reads via MiXCR and lists one record per CDR3 protein. The table includes 920,000 or so distinct CDR3 sequences, roughly 18% detected once. V gene TRBV12-3 or TRBV12-4 combines with J gene TRBJ2-2, with TRBD2 as a possible D gene (6 bases). The sequence was obtained from a human donor who was either an allogeneic HSCT recipient or a stem cell or donor lymphocyte infusion donor (not recorded which). It is not recorded whose cells these are; they may come from a transplant donor. Sequences were obtained from blood, either unsorted or a sorted T cell fraction (not recorded which). DNA for the CDR3: TGTGCCAGCAAAAAGGGACTGGGAGGCACCGGGGAGCTGTTTTTT. It specifies CASKKGLGGTGELFF.